A selection of T cell receptor beta chains follows, all from one sample in a study of blood T cell repertoires in COVID-19. Sequencing used immunoSEQ multiplex PCR; TCRdb keeps in-frame clones, though not all of them. The table includes 50,000 to 70,000 clones, approximately 82% detected once. Sequencing input: peripheral blood. The receptors originated from a woman aged 55-69 years with acute or convalescent COVID-19. CDR3s include the opening cysteine and the closing phenylalanine or tryptophan. D genes are given only for firm matches. Rows give clone size only sometimes, using once, few, many, or a class for an expanded clone.

j_gene	abundance	v_gene	d_gene	CDR3nt	CDR3aa
TRBJ2-1	-	TRBV21-1	-	TGTGCCAGCAGCGTCCGACAGGGCATGAGCTCCTACAATGAGCAGTTCTTC	CASSVRQGMSSYNEQFF
TRBJ1-1	-	TRBV28	-	TGTGCCAGCAGTTTGCAGGGAACTGAAGCTTTCTTT	CASSLQGTEAFF
TRBJ1-5	-	TRBV19	TRBD1	TGTGCCAGTAGTAACCTCTGGACAGGGGGCAATCAGCCCCAGCATTTT	CASSNLWTGGNQPQHF
TRBJ1-5	-	TRBV5-1	TRBD1	TGCGCCAGCAGCTTAGGGGGCCGTGGCAATCAGCCCCAGCATTTT	CASSLGGRGNQPQHF
TRBJ2-5	-	TRBV27	-	TGTGCCAGCAGCCCTTGGGCGGGGTACCAAGAGACCCAGTACTTC	CASSPWAGYQETQYF
TRBJ1-4	-	TRBV12-3/TRBV12-4	-	TGTGCCAGCGGGGGGGAAAAACTGTTTTTT	CASGGEKLFF
TRBJ2-5	-	TRBV6-6	TRBD1	TGTGCCAGCAGTGGGACAGCCCAAGAGACCCAGTACTTC	CASSGTAQETQYF
TRBJ2-1	-	TRBV27	TRBD1	TGTGCCAGCAGCCCCAGGGGGACAGGGAGTTACAATGAGCAGTTCTTC	CASSPRGTGSYNEQFF
TRBJ2-3	once	TRBV5-1	TRBD2	TGCGCCAGCAGCTTGCGGCCTAGCGGGGGGGACACAGATACGCAGTATTTT	CASSLRPSGGDTDTQYF
TRBJ1-4	-	TRBV5-1	-	TGCGCCAGCAGCGTGGACGCAGCTAATGAAAAACTGTTTTTT	CASSVDAANEKLFF
TRBJ2-1	once	TRBV7-2	TRBD2	TGTGCCAGCAGCCGCAGCGGGGGGGCCTACAATGAGCAGTTCTTC	CASSRSGGAYNEQFF
TRBJ1-1	-	TRBV24-1	-	TGTGCCACCAGTGATCCTACCCCGGGGGGGGAGACTGAAGCTTTCTTT	CATSDPTPGGETEAFF
TRBJ2-7	many	TRBV7-9	TRBD2	TGTGCCACCCCTCTTAGCGGGACCAGGTCGTACGAGCAGTACTTC	CATPLSGTRSYEQYF
TRBJ2-6	once	TRBV7-9	TRBD1	TGTGCCAGCAGCCCAGGGACAGGGGCGAGAACTGGGGCCAACGTCCTGACTTTC	CASSPGTGARTGANVLTF
TRBJ2-7	-	TRBV19	-	TGTGCCAGTAGTATAGATCAGGGAACCTCCGAGCAGTACTTC	CASSIDQGTSEQYF
TRBJ1-4	-	TRBV6-5	-	TGTGCCAGCACCTTCAGGGCAACTAATGAAAAACTGTTTTTT	CASTFRATNEKLFF
TRBJ2-6	-	TRBV10-3	TRBD1	TGTGCCATCAGTATGGGACAGGGGGGAGCCTCTGGGGCCAACGTCCTGACTTTC	CAISMGQGGASGANVLTF
TRBJ1-1	-	TRBV25-1	-	TGTGCCAGCAGTGCGTACAGCAACACTGAAGCTTTCTTT	CASSAYSNTEAFF
TRBJ1-2	-	TRBV6-5	TRBD1	TGTGCCAGCAGTTACTTAAGGACAGGGGGCGATGGCTACACCTTC	CASSYLRTGGDGYTF
TRBJ1-5	-	TRBV19	-	TGTGCCAGTAGTATTACTCCCCCCAATCAGCCCCAGCATTTT	CASSITPPNQPQHF
TRBJ2-3	-	TRBV2	TRBD2	TGTGCCAGCAAACGAACTAGCGGACACACAGATACGCAGTATTTT	CASKRTSGHTDTQYF
TRBJ1-1	-	TRBV19	-	TGTGCCAGTAGTATCGCTTACGCGGCAGCCGAAGCTTTCTTT	CASSIAYAAAEAFF
TRBJ1-2	-	TRBV19	-	TGTGCCAGTAGTATAAAGCAGGGTCCCAACTATGGCTACACCTTC	CASSIKQGPNYGYTF
TRBJ2-7	-	TRBV19	TRBD1	TGTGCCAGTAGTATCCGTCAGGGGGCCTCGTACGAGCAGTACTTC	CASSIRQGASYEQYF
TRBJ2-2	-	TRBV2	-	TGTGCCAGCAGTGACCGCGGGGTGGGCGGGGAGCTGTTTTTT	CASSDRGVGGELFF
TRBJ2-1	once	TRBV19	TRBD1	TGTGCCAGTAGGGCCCCCGACAGGGCGGACAATGAGCAGTTCTTC	CASRAPDRADNEQFF
TRBJ1-6	-	TRBV19	-	TGTGCCAGTAGTATAGGTCGGGAGAATTCACCCCTCCACTTT	CASSIGRENSPLHF
TRBJ1-3	-	TRBV11-2	TRBD1	TGTGCCAGCAGCCTAGGACAGGGGGGAAACACCATATATTTT	CASSLGQGGNTIYF
TRBJ1-5	-	TRBV2	TRBD1	TGTGCCAGCAGGGGGGGACAGGTGAATCAGCCCCAGCATTTT	CASRGGQVNQPQHF
TRBJ1-3	few	TRBV29-1	-	TGCAGCGTTGGCGTCTCTGGAAACACCATATATTTT	CSVGVSGNTIYF
TRBJ2-1	-	TRBV7-9	-	TGTGCCAGCAGTAGAGAGGGTCCCAATGAGCAGTTCTTC	CASSREGPNEQFF
TRBJ2-1	-	TRBV11-1	TRBD2	TGTGCCAGCAGCTTAAACCCAGCGGGGGGCCGCGAGCAGTTCTTC	CASSLNPAGGREQFF
TRBJ1-3	-	TRBV19	-	TGTGCCAGTAGGTTGGGGGGCTCTGGAAACACCATATATTTT	CASRLGGSGNTIYF
TRBJ2-5	-	TRBV5-4	-	TGTGCCAGCACTGCACGAGGGACATCCCCGGTGGAGACCCAGTACTTC	CASTARGTSPVETQYF
TRBJ1-4	-	TRBV30	-	TGTGCCTGGAGTCCCAGGGTCGGCGTCGAGCCTAATCAAAAACTGTTTTTT	CAWSPRVGVEPNQKLFF
TRBJ1-1	once	TRBV11-1	-	TGTGCCAGCAGCAAGGACAGACTGAACACTGAAGCTTTCTTT	CASSKDRLNTEAFF
TRBJ2-4	-	TRBV27	TRBD2	TGTGCCAGCAGCCCTAAGAGGGAGGGCAAAAACATTCAGTACTTC	CASSPKREGKNIQYF
TRBJ2-3	-	TRBV28	TRBD2	TGTGCCAGCAGCCTTGGGACTAGCGGGAACACAGATACGCAGTATTTT	CASSLGTSGNTDTQYF
TRBJ1-4	-	TRBV19	-	TGTGCCAGTTCGCCGACAGACCCTAATGAAAAACTGTTTTTT	CASSPTDPNEKLFF
TRBJ1-1	-	TRBV6-1	-	TGTGCCAGCAGTTTTAGCCACGAAGCTTTCTTT	CASSFSHEAFF
TRBJ2-7	-	TRBV7-2	-	TGTGCCAGCAGTTCCCAGGCACCCTACGAGCAGTACTTC	CASSSQAPYEQYF
TRBJ1-4	few	TRBV6-5	TRBD1	TGTGCCAGCAGAACAGGGGGCGCAGGTGAAAAACTGTTTTTT	CASRTGGAGEKLFF
TRBJ1-2	-	TRBV6-4	TRBD1	TGTGCCAGCAGTGCCACAACAGGGGATGGCTACACCTTC	CASSATTGDGYTF
TRBJ1-1	-	TRBV6-5	-	TGTGCCAGCAGTTTGACAGCGACGAACACTGAAGCTTTCTTT	CASSLTATNTEAFF
TRBJ1-5	few	TRBV19	TRBD1	TGTGCCAGTAGTACCGGACAGGGCTCGCCCCAGCATTTT	CASSTGQGSPQHF
TRBJ2-5	-	TRBV18	TRBD1	TGTGCCAGCTCATTGCACAGGGGTGAGACCCAGTACTTC	CASSLHRGETQYF
TRBJ1-1	-	TRBV13	-	TGTGCCAGCAGTTTGGGTGACAGGTTGAACACTGAAGCTTTCTTT	CASSLGDRLNTEAFF
TRBJ1-2	-	TRBV25-1	-	TGTGCCAGCAGTGAACCAGGGCGCTATGGCTACACCTTC	CASSEPGRYGYTF
TRBJ1-3	few	TRBV13	-	TGTGCCAGCAGCACGCGGACAGGAAACACCATATATTTT	CASSTRTGNTIYF
TRBJ2-3	-	TRBV7-2	TRBD2	TGTGCCAGCAGCTTGAGAGTAGCGGGGGGCCCTAGCACAGATACGCAGTATTTT	CASSLRVAGGPSTDTQYF
TRBJ2-7	few	TRBV6-1	TRBD2	TGTGCCAGCAGTGCTGACATCCCGGGACTAGCGGGGGGTCTCAAGCAGTACTTC	CASSADIPGLAGGLKQYF
TRBJ1-3	-	TRBV7-6	-	TGTGCCAGCAGCTTGCAGGCGGGACCCCGAGGGGGAAACACCATATATTTT	CASSLQAGPRGGNTIYF
TRBJ1-5	-	TRBV7-9	-	TGTGCCAGCAGCTTAGATCATGGGAGTCAGCCCCAGCATTTT	CASSLDHGSQPQHF
TRBJ1-4	-	TRBV5-6	TRBD1	TGTGCCAGCAGCTTCCAAGGGACAGCGTATGAAAAACTGTTTTTT	CASSFQGTAYEKLFF
TRBJ1-4	-	TRBV13	-	TGTGCCAGCAGCTTAGATCGCAGGCGAGGGAAACTGTTTTTT	CASSLDRRRGKLFF
TRBJ2-3	-	TRBV9	TRBD2	TGTGCCAGCAGCTATACAGGACTAGAGTGGGACCCCGATACGCAGTATTTT	CASSYTGLEWDPDTQYF
TRBJ1-1	once	TRBV18	TRBD1	TGTGCCAGCTCACGGACAGGGGGCAGAACTGAAGCTTTCTTT	CASSRTGGRTEAFF
TRBJ2-5	-	TRBV6-5	-	TGTGCCAGCAGTTACTCTATAAGCCAGCGTCCTTACTTC	CASSYSISQRPYF
TRBJ1-1	-	TRBV10-1	-	TGCGCCAGCAGTGAGTCGACTTTGAACACTGAAGCTTTCTTT	CASSESTLNTEAFF